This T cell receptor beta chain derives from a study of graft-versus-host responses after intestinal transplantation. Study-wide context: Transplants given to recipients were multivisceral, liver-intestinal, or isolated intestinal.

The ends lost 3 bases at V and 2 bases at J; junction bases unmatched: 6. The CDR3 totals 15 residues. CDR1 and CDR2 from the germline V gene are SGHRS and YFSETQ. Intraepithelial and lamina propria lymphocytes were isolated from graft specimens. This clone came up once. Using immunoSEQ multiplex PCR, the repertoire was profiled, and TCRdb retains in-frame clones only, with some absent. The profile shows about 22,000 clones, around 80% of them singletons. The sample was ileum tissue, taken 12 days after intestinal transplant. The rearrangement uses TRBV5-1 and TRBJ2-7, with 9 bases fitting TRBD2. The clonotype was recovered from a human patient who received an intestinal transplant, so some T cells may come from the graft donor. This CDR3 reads CASSSLAGDTYEQYF. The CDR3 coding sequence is TGCGCCAGCAGCTCGTTAGCGGGAGATACCTACGAGCAGTACTTC.